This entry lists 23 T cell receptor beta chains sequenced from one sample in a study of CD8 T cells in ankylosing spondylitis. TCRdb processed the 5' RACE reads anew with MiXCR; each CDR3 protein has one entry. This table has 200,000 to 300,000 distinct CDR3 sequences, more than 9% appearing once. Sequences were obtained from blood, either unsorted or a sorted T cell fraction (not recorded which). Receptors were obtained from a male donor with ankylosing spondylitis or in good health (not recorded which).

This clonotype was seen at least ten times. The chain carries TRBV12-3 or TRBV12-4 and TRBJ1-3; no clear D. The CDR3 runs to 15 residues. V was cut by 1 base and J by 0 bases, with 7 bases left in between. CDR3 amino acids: CASSLGIHSGNTIYF. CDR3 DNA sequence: TGTGCCAGCAGTTTAGGGATTCACTCTGGAAACACCATATATTTT.

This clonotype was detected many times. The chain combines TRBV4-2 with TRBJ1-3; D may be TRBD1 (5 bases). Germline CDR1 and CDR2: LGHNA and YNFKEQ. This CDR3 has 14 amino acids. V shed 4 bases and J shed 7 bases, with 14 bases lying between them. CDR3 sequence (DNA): TGTGCCAGCAGCCGGGAAGGGGCTCGGAACACCATATATTTT. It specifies CASSREGARNTIYF.

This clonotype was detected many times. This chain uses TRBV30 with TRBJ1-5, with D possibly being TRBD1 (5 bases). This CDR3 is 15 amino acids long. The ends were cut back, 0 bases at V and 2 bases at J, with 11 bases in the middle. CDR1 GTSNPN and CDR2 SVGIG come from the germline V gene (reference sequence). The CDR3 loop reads CAWSVRGGGNQPQHF. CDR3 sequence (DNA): TGTGCCTGGAGTGTACGGGGAGGGGGCAATCAGCCCCAGCATTTT.

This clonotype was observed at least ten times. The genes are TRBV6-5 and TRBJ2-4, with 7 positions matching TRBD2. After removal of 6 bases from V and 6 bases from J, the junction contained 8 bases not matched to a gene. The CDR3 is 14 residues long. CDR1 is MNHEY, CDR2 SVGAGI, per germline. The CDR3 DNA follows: TGTGCCAGCAGATTGACTAGCACGGGAAACATTCAGTACTTC. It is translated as CASRLTSTGNIQYF.

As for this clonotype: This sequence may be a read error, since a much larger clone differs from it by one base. The CDR3 DNA is TGTGCCACCAGCAGAGGACAGGGCTATACGCAGGAGCATTTCTTC. It translates to CATSRGQGYTQEHFF. This rearrangement joins TRBV15 to TRBJ2-1, with 7 nucleotides matching TRBD1. This CDR3 comprises 15 residues. Germline CDR1 LNHNV, CDR2 YYDKDF (reference sequence).

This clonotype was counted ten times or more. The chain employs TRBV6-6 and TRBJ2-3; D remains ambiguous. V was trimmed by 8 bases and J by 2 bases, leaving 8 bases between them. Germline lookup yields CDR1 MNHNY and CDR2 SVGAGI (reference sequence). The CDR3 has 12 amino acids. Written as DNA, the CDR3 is TGTGCCAGCCGTTCCTACACAGATACGCAGTATTTT. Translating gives CASRSYTDTQYF.

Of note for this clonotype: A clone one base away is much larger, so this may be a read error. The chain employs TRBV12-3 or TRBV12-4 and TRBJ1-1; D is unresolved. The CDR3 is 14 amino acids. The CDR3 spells CVSSLALRYTEAFF. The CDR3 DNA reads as TGTGTCAGCAGTTTGGCCCTCAGGTACACTGAAGCTTTCTTT.

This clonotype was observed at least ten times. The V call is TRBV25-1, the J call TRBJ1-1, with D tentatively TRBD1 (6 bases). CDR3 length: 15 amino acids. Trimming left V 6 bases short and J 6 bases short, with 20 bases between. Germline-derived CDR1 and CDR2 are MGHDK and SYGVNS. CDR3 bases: TGTGCCAGCAGCCCCAGCCGGGACATCAGAGCTGAAGCTTTCTTT. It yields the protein CASSPSRDIRAEAFF. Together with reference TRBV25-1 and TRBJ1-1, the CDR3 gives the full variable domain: EADIYQTPRYLVIGTGKKITLECSQTMGHDKMYWYQQDPGMELHLIHYSYGVNSTEKGDLSSESTVSRIRTEHFPLTLESARPSHTSQYLCASSPSRDIRAEAFFGQGTRLTVV.

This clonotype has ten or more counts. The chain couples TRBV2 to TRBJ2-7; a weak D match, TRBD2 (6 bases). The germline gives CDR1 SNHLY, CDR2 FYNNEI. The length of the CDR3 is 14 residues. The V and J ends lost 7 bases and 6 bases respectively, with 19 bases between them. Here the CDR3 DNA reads TGTGCCAGCAATTCTGGGGACTCCGTCCGCGAGCAGTACTTC. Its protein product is CASNSGDSVREQYF.

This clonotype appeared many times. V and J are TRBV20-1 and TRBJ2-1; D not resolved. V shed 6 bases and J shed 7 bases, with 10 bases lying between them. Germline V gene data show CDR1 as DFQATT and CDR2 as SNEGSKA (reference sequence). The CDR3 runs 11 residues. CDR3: CSASLRNEQFF. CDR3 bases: TGCAGTGCGTCCTTAAGAAATGAGCAGTTCTTC.

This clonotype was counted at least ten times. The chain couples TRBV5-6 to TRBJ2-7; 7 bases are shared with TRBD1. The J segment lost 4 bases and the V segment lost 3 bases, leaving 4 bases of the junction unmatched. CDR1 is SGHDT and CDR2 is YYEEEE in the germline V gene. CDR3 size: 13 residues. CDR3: CASSSTGRYEQYF. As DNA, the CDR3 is TGTGCCAGCAGCTCGACAGGGCGGTACGAGCAGTACTTC. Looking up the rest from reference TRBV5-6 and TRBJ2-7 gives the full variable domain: DAGVTQSPTHLIKTRGQQVTLRCSPKSGHDTVSWYQQALGQGPQFIFQYYEEEERQRGNFPDRFSGHQFPNYSSELNVNALLLGDSALYLCASSSTGRYEQYFGPGTRLTVT.

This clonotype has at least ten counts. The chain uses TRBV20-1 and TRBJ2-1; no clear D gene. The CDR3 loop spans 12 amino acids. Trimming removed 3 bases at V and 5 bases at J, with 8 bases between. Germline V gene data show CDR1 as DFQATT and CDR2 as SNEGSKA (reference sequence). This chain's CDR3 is CSARVFDNEQFF. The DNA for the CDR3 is TGCAGTGCTAGGGTTTTCGACAATGAGCAGTTCTTC.

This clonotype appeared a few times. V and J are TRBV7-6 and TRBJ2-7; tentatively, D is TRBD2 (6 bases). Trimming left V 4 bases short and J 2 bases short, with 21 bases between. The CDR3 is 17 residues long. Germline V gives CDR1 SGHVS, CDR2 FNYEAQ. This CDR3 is CASSSGGGGVRAYEQYF. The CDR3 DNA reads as TGTGCCAGCAGCTCCGGGGGAGGTGGGGTTAGAGCCTACGAGCAGTACTTC.

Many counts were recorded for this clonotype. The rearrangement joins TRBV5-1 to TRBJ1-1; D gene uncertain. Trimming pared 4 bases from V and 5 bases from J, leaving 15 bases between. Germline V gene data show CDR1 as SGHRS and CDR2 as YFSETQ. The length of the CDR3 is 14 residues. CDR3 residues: CASSLSGPWTEAFF. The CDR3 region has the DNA TGCGCCAGCAGCCTATCCGGGCCGTGGACTGAAGCTTTCTTT.

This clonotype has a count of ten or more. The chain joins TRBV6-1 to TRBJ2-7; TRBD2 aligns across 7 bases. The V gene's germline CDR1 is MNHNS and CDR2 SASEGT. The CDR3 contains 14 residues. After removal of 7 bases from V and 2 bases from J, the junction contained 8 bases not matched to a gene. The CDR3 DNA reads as TGTGCCAGCAAAGGGGCGGGAGCTGCCTACGAGCAGTACTTC. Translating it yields CASKGAGAAYEQYF.

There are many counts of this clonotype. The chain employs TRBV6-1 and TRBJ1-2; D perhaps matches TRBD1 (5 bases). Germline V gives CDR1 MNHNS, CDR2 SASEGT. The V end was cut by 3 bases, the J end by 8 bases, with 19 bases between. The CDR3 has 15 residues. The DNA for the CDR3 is TGTGCCAGCAGTGACGCTCGAAGGGGCACGGAAGGCTACACCTTC. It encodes CASSDARRGTEGYTF.

The CDR3 protein is CASSPVDRRRTEAFF. CDR3 sequence (DNA): TGTGCCAGCAGTCCGGTGGACCGTCGGAGGACTGAAGCTTTCTTT. V usage is TRBV6-1 and J usage is TRBJ1-1; no firm D call. Trimming removed 5 bases at V and 5 bases at J, with 18 bases between. Germline-derived CDR1 and CDR2 are MNHNS and SASEGT. This CDR3 region has 15 residues.

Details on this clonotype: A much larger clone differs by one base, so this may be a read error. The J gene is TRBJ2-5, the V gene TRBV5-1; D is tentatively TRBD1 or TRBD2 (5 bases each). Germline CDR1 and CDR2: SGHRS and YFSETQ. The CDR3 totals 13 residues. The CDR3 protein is CVSSLGPGETQYF. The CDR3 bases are TGCGTCAGCAGCTTGGGACCTGGGGAGACCCAGTACTTC.

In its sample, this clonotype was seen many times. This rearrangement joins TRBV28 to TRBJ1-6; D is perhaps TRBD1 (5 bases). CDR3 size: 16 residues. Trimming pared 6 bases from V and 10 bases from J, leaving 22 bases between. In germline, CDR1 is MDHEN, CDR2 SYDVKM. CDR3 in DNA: TGTGCCAGCAGCCCACCTGGGGGGGTATCGCGGTCACCCCTCCACTTT. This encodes CASSPPGGVSRSPLHF.

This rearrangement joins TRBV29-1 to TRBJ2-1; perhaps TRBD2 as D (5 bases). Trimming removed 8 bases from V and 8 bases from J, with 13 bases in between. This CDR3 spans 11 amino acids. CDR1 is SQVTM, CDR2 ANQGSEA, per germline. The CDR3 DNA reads TGCAGCTCGGGGTCCGATTATGAGCAGTTCTTC. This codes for CSSGSDYEQFF.

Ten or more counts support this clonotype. The CDR3 DNA is TGTGCCAGCAGCCAACACCCCGCCCGGACAGGCACGAACACTGAAGCTTTCTTT. The encoded protein is CASSQHPARTGTNTEAFF. The V call is TRBV11-2, the J call TRBJ1-1; the match to TRBD1 covers 7 bases. CDR1 and CDR2 from the germline V gene are SGHAT and FQNNGV. This CDR3 is 18 amino acids long. Trimming at V came to 5 bases and at J to 1 base, leaving 16 bases not matched to a gene.

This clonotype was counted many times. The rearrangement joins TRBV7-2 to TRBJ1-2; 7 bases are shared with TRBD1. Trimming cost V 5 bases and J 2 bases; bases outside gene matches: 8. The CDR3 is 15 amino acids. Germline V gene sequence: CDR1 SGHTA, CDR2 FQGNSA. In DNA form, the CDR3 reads TGTGCCAGCAGCCCTGAGACAGGGCCGAACTATGGCTACACCTTC. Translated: CASSPETGPNYGYTF.

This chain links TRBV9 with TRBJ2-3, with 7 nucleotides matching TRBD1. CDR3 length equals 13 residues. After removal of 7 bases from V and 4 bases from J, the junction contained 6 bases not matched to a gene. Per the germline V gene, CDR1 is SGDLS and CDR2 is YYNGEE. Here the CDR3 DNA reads TGTGCCAGCGGACATCAGGGGGCAGATACGCAGTATTTT. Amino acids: CASGHQGADTQYF.